The entry below describes one T cell receptor beta chain. The antigen is unknown. The primer mix had 60 Vbeta and 13 Jbeta primers. Libraries were prepared by immunoSEQ multiplex PCR; TCRdb keeps only in-frame clonotypes and omits some of them. The sample has 95,000 or so clones, 65% to 90% seen once. From germline, CDR1 is MNHEY and CDR2 SMNVEV (reference sequence). This CDR3 region has 14 residues. V shed 3 bases and J shed 0 bases, with 9 bases lying between them. This specimen belongs to a study of cytomegalovirus exposure and HLA in healthy donors. Study findings and constraints: Many donors shared some public TCRs, even though most TCR sequences were rare. Later on, a genetic analysis was performed. It linked a missense variant in DCLRE1C with V- and J-gene trimming of TCR beta.

The TCR sequence derives from a woman in her seventies in good health and CMV-seropositive. The chain couples TRBV27 to TRBJ2-7; D is unclear. Source material: PBMCs. The CDR3 is CASSFGPASYEQYF. The CDR3 region has the DNA TGTGCCAGCAGTTTTGGCCCTGCCTCCTACGAGCAGTACTTC.